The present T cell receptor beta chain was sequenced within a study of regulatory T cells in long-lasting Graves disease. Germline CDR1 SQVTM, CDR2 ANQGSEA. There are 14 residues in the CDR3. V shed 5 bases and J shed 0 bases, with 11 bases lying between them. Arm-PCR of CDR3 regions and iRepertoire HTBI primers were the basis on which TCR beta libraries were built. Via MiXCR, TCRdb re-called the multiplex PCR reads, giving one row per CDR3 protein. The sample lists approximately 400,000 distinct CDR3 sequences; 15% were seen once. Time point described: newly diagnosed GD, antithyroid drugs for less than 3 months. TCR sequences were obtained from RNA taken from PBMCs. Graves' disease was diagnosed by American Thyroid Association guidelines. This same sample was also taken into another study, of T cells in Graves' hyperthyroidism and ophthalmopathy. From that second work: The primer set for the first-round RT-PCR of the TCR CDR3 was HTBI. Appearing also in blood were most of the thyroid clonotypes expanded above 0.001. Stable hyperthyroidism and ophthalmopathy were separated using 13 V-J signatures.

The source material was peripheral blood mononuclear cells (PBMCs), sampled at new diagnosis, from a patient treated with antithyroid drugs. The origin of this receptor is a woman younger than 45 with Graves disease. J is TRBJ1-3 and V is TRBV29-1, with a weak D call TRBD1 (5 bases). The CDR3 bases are TGCAGCGTTTCAAATAGGGGCTCTGGAAACACCATATATTTT. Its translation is CSVSNRGSGNTIYF.